One and the same sample provided the 23 T cell receptor beta chains below, sequenced in a study of radiotherapy plus CTLA-4 blockade in lung cancer. The data were produced by immunoSEQ multiplex PCR, yet TCRdb's version contains in-frame clones alone and is incomplete. The data hold 80,000 to 100,000 clones, with almost 90% observed a single time. Specimen: peripheral blood, collected from a patient treated with radiotherapy plus ipilimumab. Receptors originate from a human donor with non-small cell lung cancer that progressed on radiotherapy plus ipilimumab.

This chain uses TRBV5-1 with TRBJ2-7; 8 bases map to TRBD2. V shed 0 bases and J 3 bases; nucleotides not matched to a gene: 5. Germline V lookup: CDR1 SGHRS, CDR2 YFSETQ. The CDR3 spans 15 residues. CDR3 in amino acids: CASSLEGTSVYEQYF. CDR3 bases: TGCGCCAGCAGCTTGGAAGGGACTAGTGTCTACGAGCAGTACTTC.

This clone was observed a few times. This chain joins TRBV9 and TRBJ1-3, with 9 bases that match TRBD1. Trimming at V came to 3 bases and at J to 4 bases, leaving 2 bases not matched to a gene. The CDR3 runs to 14 residues. CDR1 and CDR2 (germline): SGDLS, YYNGEE. The CDR3 nucleotides read TGTGCCAGCAGCGCGGGACAGGGCGGAAACACCATATATTTT. It translates to CASSAGQGGNTIYF.

This chain joins TRBV18 and TRBJ1-1, with 7 bases aligning to TRBD1. Unmatched junction bases numbered 7, after V lost 5 bases and J lost 1 base. The CDR3 has 15 residues. Germline-derived CDR1 and CDR2 are KGHSH and LQKENI. CDR3 amino acids: CASSTTDRANTEAFF. CDR3 nucleotides: TGTGCCAGCTCAACTACCGACAGGGCGAACACTGAAGCTTTCTTT.

The chain carries TRBV18 and TRBJ1-1; tentatively, D is TRBD1 (5 bases). This CDR3 is 16 amino acids long. CDR1 KGHSH and CDR2 LQKENI come from the germline V gene. With 3 bases removed from V and 0 bases from J, the gap between germline ends came to 14 bases. The CDR3 region has the DNA TGTGCCAGCTCACCTGTAGTCAGGGAGATGAACACTGAAGCTTTCTTT. Protein product: CASSPVVREMNTEAFF.

This chain connects TRBV5-1 to TRBJ2-2; 7 bases align to TRBD2. J was trimmed by 3 bases and V by 0 bases; bases with no gene match: 2. The CDR3 totals 15 residues. Germline V gives CDR1 SGHRS, CDR2 YFSETQ. The CDR3 bases are TGCGCCAGCAGCTTGGGTCTAGCGGACACCGGGGAGCTGTTTTTT. It codes for CASSLGLADTGELFF.

This clone was picked up one time. The genes are TRBV11-2 and TRBJ2-3; perhaps TRBD1 as D (6 bases). The CDR3 has 12 residues. V lost 4 bases to trimming and J lost 9 bases, with 11 bases between them. Per the germline V gene, CDR1 is SGHAT and CDR2 is FQNNGV. The CDR3 is CASSSTTGTQYF. As DNA, the CDR3 is TGTGCCAGCAGCTCAACCACAGGGACGCAGTATTTT.

This chain links TRBV27 with TRBJ2-1; D ambiguous. Germline assignment: CDR1 MNHEY and CDR2 SMNVEV (reference sequence). The V and J ends lost 4 bases and 0 bases respectively, with 13 bases between them. The CDR3 is 16 residues long. CDR3 DNA sequence: TGTGCCAGCAGTTACGGTCTAACCTTCTCCTACAATGAGCAGTTCTTC. This translates into CASSYGLTFSYNEQFF.

J is TRBJ2-3 and V is TRBV6-5; D is possibly TRBD1 (6 bases). Germline assignment: CDR1 MNHEY and CDR2 SVGAGI. The germline V and J ends were trimmed by 4 bases and 7 bases, with 12 bases remaining between them. There are 13 residues in the CDR3. The CDR3 nucleotides are TGTGCCAGCAGTTCAGGGGTCTCGAATACGCAGTATTTT. Its protein is CASSSGVSNTQYF.

The chain links TRBV30 to TRBJ2-5; D not resolved. CDR1 and CDR2 from the germline V gene are GTSNPN and SVGIG (reference sequence). The germline V and J ends were trimmed by 0 bases and 6 bases, with 17 bases remaining between them. The CDR3 extends over 15 amino acids. The CDR3 bases are TGTGCCTGGAGTGTACGTGGTCAGGCGGTGAAGACCCAGTACTTC. This translates into CAWSVRGQAVKTQYF.

The chain employs TRBV4-2 and TRBJ2-1; the D call may be TRBD1 or TRBD2 (5 bases each). This CDR3 spans 16 amino acids. V lost 0 bases and J lost 0, with 9 bases in between. Germline values: CDR1 LGHNA, CDR2 YNFKEQ. The CDR3: CASSQDGGYSYNEQFF. CDR3 sequence (DNA): TGTGCCAGCAGCCAAGATGGGGGTTACTCCTACAATGAGCAGTTCTTC.

This chain links TRBV5-1 with TRBJ1-5; 9 nucleotides agree with TRBD1. Germline trimming cut 4 bases from V and 7 bases from J; bases unmatched to any gene: 6. CDR3 size: 14 residues. Germline lookup yields CDR1 SGHRS and CDR2 YFSETQ. The CDR3 region is CASSRGQGEQPQHF. The CDR3 DNA reads as TGCGCCAGCAGCAGGGGACAGGGCGAACAGCCCCAGCATTTT.

The chain joins TRBV9 to TRBJ2-7; 14 positions agree with TRBD2. CDR3 length: 18 residues. The V segment lost 3 bases and the J segment 6 bases; nucleotides outside the gene matches: 14. Looked up from germline, CDR1 is SGDLS and CDR2 is YYNGEE. The CDR3 here is CASSAGGLAGGLTAEQYF. The CDR3 nucleotides are TGTGCCAGCAGCGCGGGAGGACTAGCGGGAGGTCTCACCGCCGAGCAGTACTTC.

J is TRBJ2-5 and V is TRBV18; D unresolved. The ends were cut back, 0 bases at V and 2 bases at J, with 7 bases in the middle. The germline V gene has CDR1 KGHSH and CDR2 LQKENI. The CDR3 runs 14 residues. The CDR3 reads CASSPPEPQETQYF. CDR3 nucleotides: TGTGCCAGCTCACCACCGGAGCCGCAAGAGACCCAGTACTTC. The complete variable domain, with remaining parts taken from reference TRBV18 and TRBJ2-5, reads NAGVMQNPRHLVRRRGQEARLRCSPMKGHSHVYWYRQLPEEGLKFMVYLQKENIIDESGMPKERFSAEFPKEGPSILRIQQVVRGDSAAYFCASSPPEPQETQYFGPGTRLLVL.

The chain recombines TRBV12-5 with TRBJ2-1; 8 bases are shared with TRBD2. J was trimmed by 5 bases and V by 6 bases; bases with no gene match: 21. The CDR3 has 19 amino acids. The V gene's germline CDR1 is LGHNT and CDR2 FRNRAP. The CDR3 reads CASGSPSRTGTRLDNEQFF. The CDR3 DNA follows: TGTGCTAGTGGGTCCCCCTCCAGAACCGGGACTAGACTAGACAATGAGCAGTTCTTC.

V is TRBV5-1 and J is TRBJ2-2, with a weak D call TRBD2 (6 bases). Between the trimmed V and J ends, which lost 5 bases and 4 bases, there was a span of 12 bases. Germline V gene data show CDR1 as SGHRS and CDR2 as YFSETQ. This CDR3 comprises 14 residues. For the CDR3, the DNA is TGCGCCAGCAGTGAACGGGAGCGCACCGGGGAGCTGTTTTTT. Its translation: CASSERERTGELFF.

J is TRBJ1-2 and V is TRBV18; D call uncertain. CDR3 length equals 14 residues. Per germline, CDR1 KGHSH and CDR2 LQKENI. Trimming removed 2 bases from V and 1 base from J, with 8 bases in between. CDR3 in DNA: TGTGCCAGCTCACCAATCGGAAATAACTATGGCTACACCTTC. As protein: CASSPIGNNYGYTF. Full variable domain (remainder filled in from reference TRBV18 and TRBJ1-2): NAGVMQNPRHLVRRRGQEARLRCSPMKGHSHVYWYRQLPEEGLKFMVYLQKENIIDESGMPKERFSAEFPKEGPSILRIQQVVRGDSAAYFCASSPIGNNYGYTFGSGTRLTVV.

J is TRBJ2-2 and V is TRBV18; TRBD2 matches 7 bases. CDR3 length: 15 amino acids. The germline V gene encodes CDR1 KGHSH and CDR2 LQKENI. With 8 bases clipped from V and 3 bases from J, the junction kept 9 bases outside the gene matches. CDR3 loop: CASPAGTTYTGELFF. The CDR3 nucleotides are TGTGCCAGCCCAGCCGGGACTACTTACACCGGGGAGCTGTTTTTT.

J is TRBJ2-1 and V is TRBV5-1, with a possible D match to TRBD2 (5 bases). The germline V gene has CDR1 SGHRS and CDR2 YFSETQ. CDR3 size: 14 residues. Trimming left V 0 bases short and J 1 base short, with 5 bases between. As DNA, the CDR3 is TGCGCCAGCAGCTTGGGGGAGTCCTACAATGAGCAGTTCTTC. Translated: CASSLGESYNEQFF.

The rearrangement links TRBV7-2 to TRBJ2-2, with 10 positions matching TRBD2. CDR3 length: 15 amino acids. CDR1 is SGHTA and CDR2 is FQGNSA in the germline V gene. V shed 4 bases and J 5 bases; nucleotides not matched to a gene: 4. The CDR3 loop is CASSSSGRVTGELFF. CDR3 coding DNA: TGTGCCAGCAGCTCTAGCGGGAGAGTGACCGGGGAGCTGTTTTTT.

The chain joins TRBV11-2 to TRBJ2-5, with D possibly TRBD2 on 5 matching bases. Looked up from germline, CDR1 is SGHAT and CDR2 is FQNNGV. The CDR3 contains 14 residues. The V and J ends lost 1 base and 5 bases respectively, with 11 bases between them. The DNA for the CDR3 is TGTGCCAGCAGCTTAGTGCTAGCCCCGGAGACCCAGTACTTC. It translates to CASSLVLAPETQYF.

This chain joins TRBV18 and TRBJ1-2; no clear D. Trimming took off 2 bases at V and 1 base at J, with 11 bases between the two ends. This CDR3 spans 15 amino acids. CDR1 KGHSH and CDR2 LQKENI come from the germline V gene. The CDR3 DNA is TGTGCCAGCTCACCAAGCACAGACCTTAACTATGGCTACACCTTC. Translated, it gives CASSPSTDLNYGYTF.

The rearrangement joins TRBV12-5 to TRBJ2-7, with 10 bases fitting TRBD1. Germline V gene data show CDR1 as LGHNT and CDR2 as FRNRAP. This CDR3 comprises 16 residues. J was trimmed by 9 bases and V by 5 bases; bases with no gene match: 16. The CDR3 bases are TGTGCTAGTGGTCCAGAACCGGGACAGGGGCTTTTTGGGCAGTACTTC. Translating it yields CASGPEPGQGLFGQYF.

Details on this clone: One junction end does not reproduce the germline sequence, and a read error may be involved. The chain carries TRBV6-5 and TRBJ2-5, with D perhaps given as TRBD1 or TRBD2 (5 bases each). The germline CDR1 and CDR2 sequences are MNHEY and SVGAGI. CDR3 length: 11 amino acids. CDR3 sequence (DNA): TGTGCCAGCAGCGATGGGGCCCTGGAGGACTTC. Encoded protein: CASSDGALEDF.